The TCR beta chain described here comes from a study of cytomegalovirus exposure and HLA in healthy donors. Broader study findings: Apart from CMV serostatus, no immune exposure information was available.

PCR primers comprised 60 Vbeta and 13 Jbeta primers. TCRdb keeps only in-frame clones here, not all; method: immunoSEQ multiplex PCR. The data hold some 200,000 clones, with roughly 90% observed a single time. A note on this clone: Its matching antigen is unknown.

This CDR3 contains 14 residues. The germline V gene has CDR1 SGHTA and CDR2 FQGNSA. The J segment lost 5 bases and the V segment lost 5 bases, leaving 6 bases of the junction unmatched. Donors were ostensibly healthy at sampling, although undocumented immune exposures were probable. The chain uses TRBV7-2 and TRBJ1-5; 7 positions match TRBD1. The sequencing input was PBMCs. The TCR was taken from a woman in her late teens or twenties in good health and CMV-seronegative. The CDR3 nucleotides are TGTGCCAGCAGCGTACAGGGGACCCATCAGCCCCAGCATTTT. Its protein product is CASSVQGTHQPQHF.